What follows is one T cell receptor beta chain and its context. There is no known antigen for this receptor. Base quality data are lacking; no much larger clone is found one base away. The data belong to a study of T-cell reconstitution after alpha-beta-depleted transplantation in children (dated by TCRdb to 2016 to 2017). A note on the overall study: Using TCR repertoire profiling, the study quantitatively followed how T-cell immune reconstitution unfolded in children after TCRalphabeta/CD19-depleted allogeneic hematopoietic cell transplantation.

Receptors were amplified or captured by PCR. This sample was sequenced with an Illumina HiSeq 2500. TCR library preparation used molecular barcoding, with unique molecular identifiers applied to normalize quantification of the TCRbeta repertoire. Using fastp at Q25 and MiXCR, TCRdb reprocessed the public reads and kept productive beta chains. Entries are consolidated by CDR3 protein sequence, retaining the most common genes and DNA. The sample table holds roughly 500,000 distinct CDR3 sequences, of which approximately 32% were seen once. The ten most abundant clones make up approximately 2.3% of the sample. In the germline V gene (reference sequence), CDR1 corresponds to GTSNPN and CDR2 to SVGIG. The CDR3 contains 15 residues, cysteine and phenylalanine counted. This entry keeps only the CDR3 DNA: 45 bases, framed from base 1. V and J are truncated by 4 bases and 0 bases respectively, leaving an intervening sequence of 13 bases.

The V and J segments used are TRBV30 and TRBJ2-1; possibly the D gene is TRBD2, per 5 matching bases. Sequenced material: PBMCs from the stem cell graft donor, taken from the stem cell graft. The sequence came from a human donor who donated a stem cell graft to a child with aplastic anemia. The bases are TGTGCCTGGAAGTCCGGGGTGAGCTCCTACAATGAGCAGTTCTTC. It is translated as CAWKSGVSSYNEQFF. Reference TRBV30 and TRBJ2-1 proteins supply the regions before and after the CDR3; the full variable domain is: SQTIHQWPATLVQPVGSPLSLECTVEGTSNPNLYWYRQAAGRGLQLLFYSVGIGQISSEVPQNLSASRPQDRQFILSSKKLLLSDSGFYLCAWKSGVSSYNEQFFGPGTRLTVL.